A single sample is the source of the 2 T cell receptor beta chains below, sequenced in a study of response to subunit inactivated influenza vaccine. TCRdb itself ran the RT-PCR reads through MiXCR, one entry per CDR3 protein. This table holds approximately 530,000 distinct CDR3 sequences, 10% to 15% found once. Sequencing used PBMCs from blood, obtained 35 to 45 days after vaccination. Receptor source: a man in his forties or fifties who received an inactivated influenza vaccine.

The chain carries TRBV30 and TRBJ2-7; 8 bases align to TRBD2. Losses at the gene ends were 1 base for V and 9 bases for J; bases not matched to a gene: 11. The CDR3 extends over 14 amino acids. The germline V gene has CDR1 GTSNPN and CDR2 SVGIG (reference sequence). CDR3 DNA: TGTGCCTGGAGTGCCCTTGGACTAGCCCTGGGGCAGTACTTC. As protein: CAWSALGLALGQYF. The full variable domain, completed using reference TRBV30 and TRBJ2-7, is SQTIHQWPATLVQPVGSPLSLECTVEGTSNPNLYWYRQAAGRGLQLLFYSVGIGQISSEVPQNLSASRPQDRQFILSSKKLLLSDSGFYLCAWSALGLALGQYFGPGTRLTVT.

The V gene is TRBV12-3 or TRBV12-4, the J gene TRBJ2-1; TRBD2 might be the D (6 bases). The CDR3 covers 14 residues. The V gene lost 6 bases and the J gene lost 3 bases, with 12 bases spanning the gap. As DNA, the CDR3 is TGTGCCAGCAGCGCGGGAAGCGACTACAATGAGCAGTTCTTC. Translated: CASSAGSDYNEQFF.